These 22 T cell receptor beta chains were all obtained from the same sample, sequenced in a study of identifying expanded T cells in peripheral blood. The repertoire was sequenced with immunoSEQ multiplex PCR; TCRdb's copy has only in-frame clones and lacks some. The data contain approximately 100,000 clones, about 85% of them seen just once; the ten biggest clones take up 7.5% to 9.5%. The sequenced material came from blood. Every receptor here comes from a person aged 18-70 years in good health.

The chain uses TRBV2 and TRBJ2-7; TRBD2 agrees at 8 bases. Germline V CDR1 and CDR2: SNHLY, FYNNEI. This CDR3 is built from 11 residues. After removal of 7 bases from V and 7 bases from J, the junction contained 3 bases not matched to a gene. The chain's CDR3 is CASKTSEEQYF. CDR3 bases: TGTGCCAGCAAGACTAGCGAGGAGCAGTACTTC.

V gene TRBV29-1 combines with J gene TRBJ1-1; D unclear. The germline V gene has CDR1 SQVTM and CDR2 ANQGSEA. CDR3 length: 13 amino acids. Trimming left V 7 bases short and J 1 base short, with 13 bases between. The chain's CDR3 is CSGRGRSNTEAFF. Written as DNA, the CDR3 is TGCAGCGGGCGCGGCAGATCGAACACTGAAGCTTTCTTT.

The chain combines TRBV30 with TRBJ2-7; D unclear. The CDR3 contains 12 residues. The germline gives CDR1 GTSNPN, CDR2 SVGIG (reference sequence). V lost 4 bases to trimming and J lost 2 bases, with 9 bases between them. The chain's CDR3 is CAWTESTYEQYF. For the CDR3, the DNA is TGTGCCTGGACTGAATCCACCTACGAGCAGTACTTC.

The chain recombines TRBV5-1 with TRBJ2-1; D is ambiguous. V dropped 1 base and J dropped 5 bases, with 7 bases sitting between them. The germline V gene encodes CDR1 SGHRS and CDR2 YFSETQ. This CDR3 is built from 13 residues. In DNA, the CDR3 is TGCGCCAGCAGCTTGACAGACCACAATGAGCAGTTCTTC. Protein sequence: CASSLTDHNEQFF. Complete variable domain (other parts from reference TRBV5-1 and TRBJ2-1): KAGVTQTPRYLIKTRGQQVTLSCSPISGHRSVSWYQQTPGQGLQFLFEYFSETQRNKGNFPGRFSGRQFSNSRSEMNVSTLELGDSALYLCASSLTDHNEQFFGPGTRLTVL.

The rearrangement joins TRBV7-9 to TRBJ2-1; either TRBD1 or TRBD2 may supply D (5 bases each). CDR3 length equals 12 residues. Germline CDR1 is SEHNR and CDR2 is FQNEAQ (reference sequence). V was cut by 8 bases and J by 8 bases, with 13 bases left in between. This CDR3 reads CASAGGFDEQFF. DNA of the CDR3: TGTGCCAGCGCTGGGGGTTTTGATGAGCAGTTCTTC.

The genes are TRBV7-9 and TRBJ2-3; D remains unclear. Trimming pared 3 bases from V and 5 bases from J, leaving 9 bases between. The CDR3 has 13 residues. Germline V lookup: CDR1 SEHNR, CDR2 FQNEAQ (reference sequence). CDR3 nucleotides: TGTGCCAGCAGCTTTCAACTTGAAGATACGCAGTATTTT. The encoded protein is CASSFQLEDTQYF.

This clone was recorded a few times. V is TRBV23-1 and J is TRBJ2-1; possible D gene TRBD1, 5 bases. TRBV23-1 falls under the ORF class, with uncertain function. Trimming removed 11 bases from V and 4 bases from J, with 18 bases in between. The CDR3 runs 14 residues. CDR3 sequence: CAPNGVRAYNEQFF. The DNA of the CDR3 is TGCGCCCCTAACGGCGTCAGGGCTTACAATGAGCAGTTCTTC.

The table lists this clone with many counts. The J gene is TRBJ1-1, the V gene TRBV30; no firm D call. CDR1 and CDR2 from the germline V gene are GTSNPN and SVGIG (reference sequence). CDR3 size: 12 residues. The V end was cut by 5 bases, the J end by 0 bases, with 7 bases between. CDR3 coding DNA: TGTGCCTGGCTCCCGGTGAACACTGAAGCTTTCTTT. It is translated as CAWLPVNTEAFF.

V and J are TRBV10-3 and TRBJ2-1; 13 bases fit TRBD2. In germline, CDR1 is ENHRY, CDR2 SYGVKD. CDR3 size: 16 residues. Trimming cost V 8 bases and J 5 bases; bases outside gene matches: 9. CDR3 sequence: CAIGGWTSGGHNEQFF. The CDR3 DNA sequence: TGTGCCATCGGGGGGTGGACTAGCGGGGGCCACAATGAGCAGTTCTTC.

The chain combines TRBV27 with TRBJ1-5; D gene unclear. Trimming shortened V by 5 bases and J by 2 bases, and 16 bases separated the two germline ends. CDR3 length: 16 amino acids. Germline CDR1 MNHEY, CDR2 SMNVEV (reference sequence). The CDR3 sequence is CASSPFFEGGNQPQHF. The CDR3 bases are TGTGCCAGCAGTCCCTTTTTTGAGGGCGGCAATCAGCCCCAGCATTTT.

The chain combines TRBV2 with TRBJ1-2; D remains unclear. V lost 6 bases and J lost 0, with 8 bases in between. Germline CDR1 reads SNHLY; CDR2 reads FYNNEI. This CDR3 has 13 residues. DNA of the CDR3: TGTGCCAGCAGCCCCCAAGCTAACTATGGCTACACCTTC. Translation: CASSPQANYGYTF.

The V and J genes are TRBV4-3 and TRBJ1-1; D gene unclear. Trimming shortened V by 3 bases and J by 8 bases, and 13 bases separated the two germline ends. The V gene's germline CDR1 is LGHNA and CDR2 YSLEER. The CDR3 contains 13 residues. The CDR3 loop is CASSQDPGREAFF. In DNA, the CDR3 is TGCGCCAGCAGCCAGGACCCCGGGAGAGAAGCTTTCTTT.

The rearrangement uses TRBV7-7 and TRBJ2-5, with 8 positions matching TRBD2. The CDR3 spans 14 residues. The ends lost 5 bases at V and 9 bases at J; junction bases unmatched: 11. Germline assignment: CDR1 SSHAT and CDR2 FNYEAQ (reference sequence). CDR3 bases: TGTGCCAGCAGCCGGGGGGGCCAACTGGGCTCCCAGTACTTC. This encodes CASSRGGQLGSQYF. Looking up the rest from reference TRBV7-7 and TRBJ2-5 gives the full variable domain: GAGVSQSPRYKVTKRGQDVTLRCDPISSHATLYWYQQALGQGPEFLTYFNYEAQPDKSGLPSDRFSAERPEGSISTLTIQRTEQRDSAMYRCASSRGGQLGSQYFGPGTRLLVL.

This clone is medium-sized in the sample. The J gene is TRBJ2-7, the V gene TRBV7-9; no firm D call. The CDR3 is 14 amino acids. Germline loops: CDR1 SEHNR, CDR2 FQNEAQ (reference sequence). The V gene lost 1 base and the J gene lost 3 bases, with 10 bases spanning the gap. Here the CDR3 reads CASSLVGQSYEQYF. Here the CDR3 DNA reads TGTGCCAGCAGCTTAGTTGGGCAGAGCTACGAGCAGTACTTC.

The V and J genes are TRBV6-6 and TRBJ1-2; possible D gene TRBD1, 6 bases. Germline lookup yields CDR1 MNHNY and CDR2 SVGAGI (reference sequence). The CDR3 has 14 residues. V lost 0 bases and J 7 bases, leaving 12 bases between the germline ends. CDR3 in amino acids: CASSYSNREGGYTF. The DNA for the CDR3 is TGTGCCAGCAGTTACTCGAACAGGGAGGGTGGCTACACCTTC.

The V call is TRBV28, the J call TRBJ2-3, with TRBD2 matching 9 bases. The V and J ends lost 7 bases and 0 bases, in that order; junction bases with no gene match: 11. This CDR3 is built from 17 residues. The germline V gene has CDR1 MDHEN and CDR2 SYDVKM. CDR3 residues: CASNQRGDPTSTDTQYF. The CDR3 DNA reads TGTGCCAGCAATCAGCGGGGGGACCCGACGAGCACAGATACGCAGTATTTT. Based on the CDR3 plus reference TRBV28 and TRBJ2-3, the full variable domain is DVKVTQSSRYLVKRTGEKVFLECVQDMDHENMFWYRQDPGLGLRLIYFSYDVKMKEKGDIPEGYSVSREKKERFSLILESASTNQTSMYLCASNQRGDPTSTDTQYFGPGTRLTVL.

This sequence joins TRBV10-3 and TRBJ2-7; D not resolved. V dropped 0 bases and J dropped 1 base, with 4 bases sitting between them. This CDR3 has 13 residues. The germline V gene encodes CDR1 ENHRY and CDR2 SYGVKD. The DNA for the CDR3 is TGTGCCATCAGTGAGTCGGGTTCCTACGAGCAGTACTTC. Translated: CAISESGSYEQYF.

This chain connects TRBV19 to TRBJ1-5; the D is unclear. In germline, CDR1 is LNHDA, CDR2 SQIVND (reference sequence). Deletions cut 4 bases from V and 5 bases from J, with 9 bases between. The CDR3 covers 13 residues. CDR3 DNA sequence: TGTGCCAGTAGTAGGGGATTGGATCAGCCCCAGCATTTT. This encodes CASSRGLDQPQHF.

This chain uses TRBV2 with TRBJ1-5, with unresolved D. V lost 2 bases and J lost 4, with 12 bases in between. The CDR3 is 15 residues long. Per the germline V gene, CDR1 is SNHLY and CDR2 is FYNNEI. The CDR3 DNA reads as TGTGCCAGCAGTGAAAGGATAGTAGGGAATCAGCCCCAGCATTTT. It yields the protein CASSERIVGNQPQHF.

The CDR3 DNA follows: TGTGCCAGCTACAGCGGGGGCCAAGAGACCCAGTACTTC. Translating it yields CASYSGGQETQYF. V is TRBV2 and J is TRBJ2-5; 8 positions agree with TRBD2. Trimming cost V 8 bases and J 1 base; bases outside gene matches: 3. Looked up from germline, CDR1 is SNHLY and CDR2 is FYNNEI. This CDR3 is 13 amino acids long. The complete variable domain, with remaining parts taken from reference TRBV2 and TRBJ2-5, reads EPEVTQTPSHQVTQMGQEVILRCVPISNHLYFYWYRQILGQKVEFLVSFYNNEISEKSEIFDDQFSVERPDGSNFTLKIRSTKLEDSAMYFCASYSGGQETQYFGPGTRLLVL.

The chain recombines TRBV19 with TRBJ2-2; TRBD2 is a possible D gene (6 bases). The CDR3 runs 15 residues. Trimming stripped 3 bases from V and 7 bases from J, with 15 bases between. Germline V lookup: CDR1 LNHDA, CDR2 SQIVND (reference sequence). Here the CDR3 reads CASSIGIGRGGELFF. CDR3 nucleotide sequence: TGTGCCAGTAGTATCGGGATCGGGAGAGGCGGGGAGCTGTTTTTT.

The chain uses TRBV7-2 and TRBJ2-4; D possibly corresponds to TRBD2 (7 bases). V was shortened by 4 bases and J by 8 bases, with 15 bases between the two germline ends. Germline loops: CDR1 SGHTA, CDR2 FQGNSA. The CDR3 sequence is 14 residues long. This CDR3 reads CASSSYREGDIQYF. CDR3 nucleotides: TGTGCCAGCAGCTCGTACAGGGAGGGGGACATTCAGTACTTC.